This section outlines one T cell receptor (beta chain) sequence together with its context. Its antigen is currently not known. Per-base qualities were not stored, and no clone one base away is much larger. The CDR3 runs 15 amino acids, cysteine and phenylalanine included. Only the CDR3 portion is preserved as DNA: 45 bases, with reading frame beginning at the first base. Trimming takes 0 bases from V and 8 bases from J, and the germline ends sit 16 bases apart. In the germline V gene, CDR1 corresponds to KGHSH and CDR2 to LQKENI. This sample stems from a study of control samples from healthy donors and cancer patients (dated by TCRdb to 2018 to 2021). Library method: the immunoSEQ multiplex PCR assay. TCRdb carries this immuneACCESS record with in-frame sequences only. Its versions omit some clonotypes, under half of them owing to an unresolved V gene in the studies checked, with the rest unexplained. The sample table contains 150,000 to 200,000 clones; only one count was recorded for 90% of them. Approximately 1.5% of the sample goes to the ten largest clones.

Recombination linked TRBV18 to TRBJ1-2; the D gene identity is not certain. Input material: blood. The receptor was isolated from a woman aged 45-65 years in good health. The CDR3 amino acid sequence is: CASSPPNGRVGGYTF. The sequence in DNA is TGTGCCAGCTCACCACCCAATGGCCGGGTTGGAGGCTACACCTTC. Where the CDR3 stops, the reference TRBV18 and TRBJ1-2 genes take over; the full variable domain is NAGVMQNPRHLVRRRGQEARLRCSPMKGHSHVYWYRQLPEEGLKFMVYLQKENIIDESGMPKERFSAEFPKEGPSILRIQQVVRGDSAAYFCASSPPNGRVGGYTFGSGTRLTVV.